This T cell receptor beta chain stems from a study of T cell repertoires in cytomegalovirus infection. Between the trimmed V and J ends, which lost 4 bases and 0 bases, there was a span of 8 bases. The germline CDR1 and CDR2 sequences are SGHNT and YYREEE (reference sequence). The CDR3 extends over 15 amino acids. MiXCR was run by TCRdb on the reads, yielding one entry per CDR3 protein. The table has roughly 300,000 distinct CDR3 sequences, 20% to 30% seen once. This clonotype was detected a few times. The chain is built from TRBV5-4 and TRBJ2-6, with D uncertain. The sequence derives from a human donor in good health (CMV status not recorded). Some clones in this sample may be carry-over from other donors' samples. The sequencing sample was made of PBMCs. The CDR3 nucleotides read TGTGCCAGCAGCCAAATGAACTCTGGGGCCAACGTCCTGACTTTC. Translation gives CASSQMNSGANVLTF.